These 25 T cell receptor beta chains share one sample of origin, sequenced in a study of spatial heterogeneity in lung cancer. Described time point: blood at routine non-recurrence follow-up after resection. From the 5' RACE reads, TCRdb called clonotypes with MiXCR, one entry per CDR3 protein. Of tens of thousands of distinct CDR3 sequences detected, around 9.7% appear once; the ten largest clones hold about a fifth. Sample: PBMCs, taken at follow-up. These receptors came from a male donor with early-stage non-small cell lung cancer.

This clonotype was detected many times. The chain links TRBV6-5 to TRBJ1-6; D unclear. Deletions cut 4 bases from V and 0 bases from J, with 10 bases between. CDR1 is MNHEY and CDR2 is SVGAGI in the germline V gene. CDR3 length: 16 amino acids. CDR3 DNA sequence: TGTGCCAGCAGTTTATTGCCCGGCTCCTATAATTCACCCCTCCACTTT. Translating gives CASSLLPGSYNSPLHF.

CDR3 sequence: CASSFAGRGSETQYF. For the CDR3, the DNA is TGTGCCAGCAGCTTTGCGGGACGGGGCTCAGAGACCCAGTACTTC. V gene TRBV7-2 combines with J gene TRBJ2-5; tentative D call: TRBD2 (6 bases). Germline assignment: CDR1 SGHTA and CDR2 FQGNSA. Trimming took off 3 bases at V and 4 bases at J, with 15 bases between the two ends. The CDR3 is made up of 15 amino acids.

The table lists this clonotype with a few counts. The CDR3 sequence: CASTPPDAYEQYF. CDR3 sequence (DNA): TGTGCCAGCACTCCCCCGGACGCCTACGAGCAGTACTTC. The genes are TRBV6-5 and TRBJ2-7, with no clear D. The CDR3 covers 13 residues. V was clipped by 7 bases and J by 2 bases, with 12 bases between them. Looked up from germline, CDR1 is MNHEY and CDR2 is SVGAGI.

Ten or more counts support this clonotype. The chain has TRBV29-1 and TRBJ1-1; D possibly corresponds to TRBD1 (5 bases). Trimming pared 4 bases from V and 1 base from J, leaving 7 bases between. CDR3 size: 12 residues. The germline V gene encodes CDR1 SQVTM and CDR2 ANQGSEA. The CDR3 protein is CSVAGQNTEAFF. The CDR3 DNA follows: TGCAGCGTTGCAGGGCAGAACACTGAAGCTTTCTTT. The variable domain in full, with the rest retrieved from reference TRBV29-1 and TRBJ1-1, is SAVISQKPSRDICQRGTSLTIQCQVDSQVTMMFWYRQQPGQSLTLIATANQGSEATYESGFVIDKFPISRPNLTFSTLTVSNMSPEDSSIYLCSVAGQNTEAFFGQGTRLTVV.

The sample holds a few counts of this clonotype. This chain uses TRBV6-5 with TRBJ2-7; 9 bases line up with TRBD1. The germline gives CDR1 MNHEY, CDR2 SVGAGI. The ends lost 6 bases at V and 2 bases at J; junction bases unmatched: 8. The CDR3 has 15 residues. The CDR3 bases are TGTGCCAGCAGGGATCCGGGACAGGGAGCCTACGAGCAGTACTTC. Protein sequence: CASRDPGQGAYEQYF.

The chain joins TRBV18 to TRBJ1-1, with a tentative D call TRBD1 (6 bases). In germline, CDR1 is KGHSH, CDR2 LQKENI. The length of the CDR3 is 13 residues. Trimming shortened V by 8 bases and J by 7 bases, and 17 bases separated the two germline ends. CDR3 sequence: CASRPIQGSEAFF. Here the CDR3 DNA reads TGTGCCAGCCGACCTATACAGGGAAGTGAAGCTTTCTTT. The variable domain in full, with the rest retrieved from reference TRBV18 and TRBJ1-1, is NAGVMQNPRHLVRRRGQEARLRCSPMKGHSHVYWYRQLPEEGLKFMVYLQKENIIDESGMPKERFSAEFPKEGPSILRIQQVVRGDSAAYFCASRPIQGSEAFFGQGTRLTVV.

This clonotype turned up a few times. The rearrangement joins TRBV9 to TRBJ1-1; 7 bases line up with TRBD1. Germline values: CDR1 SGDLS, CDR2 YYNGEE. J lost 7 bases, V lost 0 bases, and 3 bases had no gene match. CDR3 length: 13 residues. CDR3 protein: CASSVAQGVEAFF. For the CDR3, the DNA is TGTGCCAGCAGCGTAGCTCAGGGGGTTGAAGCTTTCTTT.

The chain links TRBV5-6 to TRBJ2-7, with D hard to call. From germline, CDR1 is SGHDT and CDR2 YYEEEE. The CDR3 has 13 amino acids. Trimming cost V 0 bases and J 6 bases, with 10 bases left between them. CDR3 coding DNA: TGTGCCAGCAGCTTGGGGCCTTGGGGCGAGCAGTACTTC. Amino acids: CASSLGPWGEQYF. The full variable domain, completed using reference TRBV5-6 and TRBJ2-7, is DAGVTQSPTHLIKTRGQQVTLRCSPKSGHDTVSWYQQALGQGPQFIFQYYEEEERQRGNFPDRFSGHQFPNYSSELNVNALLLGDSALYLCASSLGPWGEQYFGPGTRLTVT.

This rearrangement joins TRBV6-2 or TRBV6-3 to TRBJ2-5; the match to TRBD1 covers 8 bases. The ends lost 7 bases at V and 5 bases at J; junction bases unmatched: 9. This CDR3 comprises 14 residues. Germline V gene lookup returns CDR1 MNHEY and CDR2 SVGEGT. DNA for the CDR3: TGTGCCAGCACCGACAGGGGAGGATCGGAGACCCAGTACTTC. Protein product: CASTDRGGSETQYF.

In its sample, this clonotype ranks as medium-sized. This sequence joins TRBV11-2 and TRBJ2-5; D is unresolved. The V gene lost 5 bases and the J gene lost 3 bases, with 13 bases spanning the gap. The CDR3 spans 14 residues. Germline V gene lookup returns CDR1 SGHAT and CDR2 FQNNGV. The CDR3 reads CASSPWTDEETQYF. In DNA form, the CDR3 reads TGTGCCAGCAGCCCCTGGACGGACGAAGAGACCCAGTACTTC.

In this sample, this clonotype turned up a few times. This chain links TRBV5-1 with TRBJ1-1; no reliable D call. The germline V and J ends were trimmed by 0 bases and 5 bases, with 14 bases remaining between them. CDR1 SGHRS and CDR2 YFSETQ come from the germline V gene. The CDR3 covers 15 residues. CDR3 protein: CASSLDIEGGTEAFF. The CDR3 DNA sequence: TGCGCCAGCAGCTTGGATATCGAAGGTGGTACTGAAGCTTTCTTT.

The V gene is TRBV7-2, the J gene TRBJ2-1; D gene uncertain. CDR1 SGHTA and CDR2 FQGNSA come from the germline V gene. The CDR3 consists of 15 residues. Trimming left V 4 bases short and J 0 bases short, with 10 bases between. This CDR3 reads CASSSTASSYNEQFF. CDR3 DNA sequence: TGTGCCAGCAGCTCAACTGCAAGCTCCTACAATGAGCAGTTCTTC.

The chain joins TRBV20-1 to TRBJ2-2; TRBD1 agrees at 11 bases. With 3 bases clipped from V and 6 bases from J, the junction kept 6 bases outside the gene matches. CDR3 size: 15 residues. Germline V gene data show CDR1 as DFQATT and CDR2 as SNEGSKA (reference sequence). The CDR3 spells CSASPGQGESGELFF. CDR3 nucleotide sequence: TGCAGTGCTAGCCCGGGACAGGGGGAATCCGGGGAGCTGTTTTTT.

Comments on this clonotype: A read error is possible here, since a much larger clone lies one base away. The chain uses TRBV7-2 and TRBJ1-4, with TRBD1 matching 7 bases. J gave up 13 bases and V 5 bases, and 13 bases lay outside the gene matches. This CDR3 spans 14 amino acids. Germline V gene lookup returns CDR1 SGHTA and CDR2 FQGNSA. CDR3 residues: CASSPRQGLGRLFF. The CDR3 DNA reads as TGTGCCAGCAGCCCCAGACAGGGACTAGGAAGACTGTTTTTT.

This clonotype showed up many times. The chain carries TRBV7-6 and TRBJ2-2; 7 positions match TRBD1. The CDR3 runs to 18 residues. V lost 5 bases, J lost 3 bases, and 15 bases stayed unmatched. Germline-derived CDR1 and CDR2 are SGHVS and FNYEAQ. Written as DNA, the CDR3 is TGTGCCAGCAGCCCTGAACCGGGACAGTGGGGGTACACCGGGGAGCTGTTTTTT. Residues: CASSPEPGQWGYTGELFF.

This sequence joins TRBV20-1 and TRBJ2-5; TRBD2 agrees at 7 bases. The CDR3 loop spans 10 amino acids. Looked up from germline, CDR1 is DFQATT and CDR2 is SNEGSKA (reference sequence). With 7 bases clipped from V and 5 bases from J, the junction kept 1 base outside the gene matches. CDR3 sequence: CSDSGETQYF. CDR3 DNA: TGCAGTGATAGCGGGGAGACCCAGTACTTC.

This clonotype has at least ten counts. V usage is TRBV5-1 and J usage is TRBJ2-5; perhaps TRBD2 as D (6 bases). V lost 4 bases and J 1 base, leaving 8 bases between the germline ends. There are 13 residues in the CDR3. The V gene's germline CDR1 is SGHRS and CDR2 YFSETQ. Here the CDR3 reads CASSRGTQETQYF. In nucleotides, the CDR3 is TGCGCCAGCAGCCGCGGGACCCAAGAGACCCAGTACTTC.

This clonotype has a count of ten or more. The chain joins TRBV4-3 to TRBJ2-1; TRBD2 agrees at 12 bases. V trimming: 1 base; J trimming: 0 bases; junction bases outside the gene matches: 7. The germline CDR1 and CDR2 sequences are LGHNA and YSLEER. CDR3 length equals 19 residues. For the CDR3, the DNA is TGCGCCAGCAGCCAAGCGACTAGCGGGGGAGTACGCTCCTACAATGAGCAGTTCTTC. Amino acids: CASSQATSGGVRSYNEQFF.

This clonotype was counted between two and nine times. The chain combines TRBV11-2 with TRBJ1-1, with no clear D. Germline CDR1 and CDR2: SGHAT and FQNNGV. The length of the CDR3 is 13 residues. V gave up 5 bases and J gave up 3 bases, with 10 bases separating them. CDR3 in amino acids: CASSRFRHTEAFF. The CDR3 DNA is TGTGCCAGCAGCCGATTCAGACACACTGAAGCTTTCTTT.

This clonotype was observed at least ten times. The J gene is TRBJ2-7, the V gene TRBV6-5, with a tentative D call TRBD2 (7 bases). This CDR3 comprises 12 residues. With 6 bases removed from V and 7 bases from J, the gap between germline ends came to 13 bases. CDR1 and CDR2 (germline): MNHEY, SVGAGI. As DNA, the CDR3 is TGTGCCAGCAGCCTGGGGGGGGCGGAGCAGTACTTC. Amino acid sequence: CASSLGGAEQYF.

There are many counts of this clonotype. V and J are TRBV10-2 and TRBJ1-5; weak D call: TRBD1 (6 bases). Germline V lookup: CDR1 WSHSY, CDR2 SAAADI. V lost 2 bases, J lost 2 bases, and 16 bases lay in between. This CDR3 contains 17 residues. The CDR3 reads CASSEMRGGAGNQPQHF. Written as DNA, the CDR3 is TGCGCCAGCAGTGAGATGAGGGGGGGTGCAGGCAATCAGCCCCAGCATTTT.

There are many counts of this clonotype. The gene calls are TRBV5-1 and TRBJ2-3; D gene ambiguous. This CDR3 region has 15 residues. The germline CDR1 and CDR2 sequences are SGHRS and YFSETQ. Trimming took off 0 bases at V and 4 bases at J, with 12 bases between the two ends. The CDR3, as DNA: TGCGCCAGCAGCTTGGGCCGGAATAGAGCAGATACGCAGTATTTT. This translates into CASSLGRNRADTQYF.

This clonotype has more than one count but fewer than ten. The rearrangement joins TRBV19 to TRBJ2-1; tentatively, D is TRBD2 (5 bases). This CDR3 has 14 residues. CDR1 is LNHDA, CDR2 SQIVND, per germline (reference sequence). V was pared by 6 bases and J by 5 bases, with 14 bases between. The CDR3 loop is CASSGGQLNNEQFF. The CDR3 nucleotides read TGTGCCAGTAGCGGAGGTCAGCTGAACAATGAGCAGTTCTTC.

The chain is built from TRBV5-1 and TRBJ2-7; TRBD1 agrees at 9 bases. Germline trimming cut 3 bases from V and 1 base from J; bases unmatched to any gene: 5. The V gene's germline CDR1 is SGHRS and CDR2 YFSETQ. This CDR3 spans 15 amino acids. In DNA form, the CDR3 reads TGCGCCAGCAGCTCCGGGACAGGGCCATCCTACGAGCAGTACTTC. It encodes CASSSGTGPSYEQYF. The full variable domain, rest sourced from reference TRBV5-1 and TRBJ2-7, is KAGVTQTPRYLIKTRGQQVTLSCSPISGHRSVSWYQQTPGQGLQFLFEYFSETQRNKGNFPGRFSGRQFSNSRSEMNVSTLELGDSALYLCASSSGTGPSYEQYFGPGTRLTVT.

This chain joins TRBV12-3 or TRBV12-4 and TRBJ1-2, with 8 bases matching TRBD1. The CDR3 loop spans 15 amino acids. After removal of 4 bases from V and 3 bases from J, the junction contained 7 bases not matched to a gene. CDR3 in amino acids: CASSSADRGDYGYTF. As DNA, the CDR3 is TGTGCCAGCAGTTCCGCCGACAGGGGCGACTATGGCTACACCTTC.